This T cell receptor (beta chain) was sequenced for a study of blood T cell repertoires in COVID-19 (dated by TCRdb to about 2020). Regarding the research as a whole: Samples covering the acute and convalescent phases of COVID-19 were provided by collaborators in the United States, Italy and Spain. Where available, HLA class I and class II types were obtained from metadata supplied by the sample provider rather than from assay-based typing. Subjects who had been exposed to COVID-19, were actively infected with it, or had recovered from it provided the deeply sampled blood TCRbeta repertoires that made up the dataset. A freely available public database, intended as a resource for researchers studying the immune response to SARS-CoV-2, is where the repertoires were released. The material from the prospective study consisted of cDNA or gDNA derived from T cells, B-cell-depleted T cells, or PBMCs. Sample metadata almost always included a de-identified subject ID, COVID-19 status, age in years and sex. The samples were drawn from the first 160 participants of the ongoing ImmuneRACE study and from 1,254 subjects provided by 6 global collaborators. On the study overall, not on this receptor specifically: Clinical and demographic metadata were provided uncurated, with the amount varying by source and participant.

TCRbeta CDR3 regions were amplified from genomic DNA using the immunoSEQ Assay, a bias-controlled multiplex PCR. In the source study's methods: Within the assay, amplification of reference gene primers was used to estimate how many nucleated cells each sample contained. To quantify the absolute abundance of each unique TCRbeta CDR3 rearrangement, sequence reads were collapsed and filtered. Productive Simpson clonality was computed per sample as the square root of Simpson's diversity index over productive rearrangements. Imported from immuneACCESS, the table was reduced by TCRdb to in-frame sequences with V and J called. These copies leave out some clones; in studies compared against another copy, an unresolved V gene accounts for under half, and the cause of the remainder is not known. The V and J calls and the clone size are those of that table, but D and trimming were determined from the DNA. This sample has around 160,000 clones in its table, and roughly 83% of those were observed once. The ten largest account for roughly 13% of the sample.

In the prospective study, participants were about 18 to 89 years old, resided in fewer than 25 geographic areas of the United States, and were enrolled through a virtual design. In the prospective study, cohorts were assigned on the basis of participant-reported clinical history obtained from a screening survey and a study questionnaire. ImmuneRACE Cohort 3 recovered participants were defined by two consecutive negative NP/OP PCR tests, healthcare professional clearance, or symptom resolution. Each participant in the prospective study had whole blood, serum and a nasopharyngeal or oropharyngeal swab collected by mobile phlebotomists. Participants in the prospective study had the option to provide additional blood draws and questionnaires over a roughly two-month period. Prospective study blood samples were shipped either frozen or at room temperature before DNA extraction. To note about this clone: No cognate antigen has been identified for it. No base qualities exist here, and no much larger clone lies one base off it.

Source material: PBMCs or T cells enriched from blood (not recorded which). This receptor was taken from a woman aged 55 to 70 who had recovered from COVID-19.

The DNA sequence is TGTGCCAGCAGCTCACCTAGGAGCGCGCCGTACTTC. The translation is CASSSPRSAPYF. The rearranged segments are TRBV7-9 and TRBJ2-7; no confident D gene assignment can be made. V drops 4 bases and J drops 12 bases, leaving 16 bases in between. CDR1 SEHNR and CDR2 FQNEAQ are derived from the germline V gene (reference sequence). The CDR3 covers 12 residues, taking in both the cysteine and the phenylalanine. The read is trimmed to its CDR3 DNA, 36 bases read in frame from base 1.